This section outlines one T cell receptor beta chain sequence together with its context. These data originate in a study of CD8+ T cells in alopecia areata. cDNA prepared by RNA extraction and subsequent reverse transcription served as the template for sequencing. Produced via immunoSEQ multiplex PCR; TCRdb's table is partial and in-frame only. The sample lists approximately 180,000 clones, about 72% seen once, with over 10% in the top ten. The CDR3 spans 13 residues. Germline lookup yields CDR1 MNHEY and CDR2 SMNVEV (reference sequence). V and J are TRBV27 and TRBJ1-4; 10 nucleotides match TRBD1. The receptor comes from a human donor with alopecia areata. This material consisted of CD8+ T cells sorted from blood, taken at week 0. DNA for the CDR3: TGTGCTACGAGACAGGGGGCATTTGAAAAACTGTTTTTT. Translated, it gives CATRQGAFEKLFF.